The rows below give T cell receptor beta chains drawn from one sample of a study of T-cell reconstitution after alpha-beta-depleted transplantation in children. Each CDR3 protein is one row after TCRdb ran MiXCR on the PCR reads. Of approximately 520,000 distinct CDR3 sequences in the sample, roughly 33% were seen once. Sequenced here: PBMCs from the stem cell graft donor, sampled from the stem cell graft. These receptors were collected from a human donor who donated a stem cell graft to a child with aplastic anemia. Both conserved end residues are part of each CDR3. The D gene is left open where the match is weak. Expanded clones are given a class, and other clones once, few, many or no size at all.

D	size	length	V	J	DNA	CDR3
TRBD1	.	14	TRBV29-1	TRBJ2-2	TGCAGCGCTCGGACAGGGCCGAACACCGGGGAGCTGTTTTTT	CSARTGPNTGELFF
.	.	14	TRBV24-1	TRBJ1-1	TGTGCCACCAGTGAGGGGGCCTTGAACACTGAAGCTTTCTTT	CATSEGALNTEAFF
.	few	14	TRBV5-1	TRBJ2-1	TGCGCCAGCGAAACTGGCGGGGCGGACAATGAGCAGTTCTTC	CASETGGADNEQFF
TRBD1	.	14	TRBV5-1	TRBJ1-1	TGCGCCAGCAGCTGGACCGGACAGGACACTGAAGCTTTCTTT	CASSWTGQDTEAFF
TRBD2	.	14	TRBV20-1	TRBJ2-1	TGCAGTGTAGGGCGGGAGGGCTCCTACAATGAGCAGTTCTTC	CSVGREGSYNEQFF
TRBD1	many	13	TRBV29-1	TRBJ2-7	TGCAGCGTGGCTACCGGGACAGGGGTGGGGCAGTACTTC	CSVATGTGVGQYF
TRBD2	few	15	TRBV4-3	TRBJ2-1	TGCGCCAGCAGCACCCTAGCGGGAGGCGTCAATGAGCAGTTCTTC	CASSTLAGGVNEQFF
.	.	11	TRBV20-1	TRBJ1-1	TGCAGTGCTAGAGATATGCGGGAAGCTTTCTTT	CSARDMREAFF
.	few	15	TRBV20-1	TRBJ1-4	TGCAGTGCTTATGACGGGAGGGCAACTAATGAAAAACTGTTTTTT	CSAYDGRATNEKLFF
TRBD2	.	15	TRBV6-4	TRBJ2-3	TGTGCCAGCAGTGACGGGACTAGCGGGGCCGATACGCAGTATTTT	CASSDGTSGADTQYF
.	few	15	TRBV7-2	TRBJ1-2	TGTGCCAGCATCCCACTCCCCTCGAAGTCCTATGGCTACACCTTC	CASIPLPSKSYGYTF
.	.	18	TRBV9	TRBJ1-3	TGTGCCAGCAGCCCACATGTGGGGGGAGATATCTCTGGAAACACCATATATTTT	CASSPHVGGDISGNTIYF
.	.	16	TRBV5-5	TRBJ2-1	TGTGCCAGCAGCTGGGTCTGGCGGCCAGAAGTAGATGAGCAGTTCTTC	CASSWVWRPEVDEQFF
.	.	15	TRBV15	TRBJ1-4	TGTGCCACCAGCACTTCTAGACAGCCAAATGAAAAACTGTTTTTT	CATSTSRQPNEKLFF
TRBD1	few	14	TRBV6-2/TRBV6-3	TRBJ1-2	TGTGCCAGCAGTCACGACAGGGGAGGCTATGGCTACACCTTC	CASSHDRGGYGYTF
.	few	11	TRBV29-1	TRBJ1-1	TGCAGCGTTGATCAGCAAAGGGGGGTTTTCTTT	CSVDQQRGVFF
.	few	15	TRBV4-3	TRBJ1-2	TGCGCCAGCAGCCAAGAGCCACGGTCAAACTATGGCTACACCTTC	CASSQEPRSNYGYTF
.	few	15	TRBV4-2	TRBJ1-1	TGTGCCAGCAGCCAAGATGGGGGTTTGTATACTGAAGCTTTCTTT	CASSQDGGLYTEAFF
.	.	12	TRBV28	TRBJ2-7	TGTGCCAGCGGAAGGGGGTTTTACGAGCAGTACTTC	CASGRGFYEQYF
.	.	15	TRBV7-2	TRBJ1-1	TGTGCCAGCAGCTTAGGCACGGGCGTTTGGACTGAAGCTTTCTTT	CASSLGTGVWTEAFF
.	few	16	TRBV20-1	TRBJ2-7	TGCAGTGCTAGAGATCTGAATGGGGACCACACCTACGAGCAGTACTTC	CSARDLNGDHTYEQYF
TRBD2	.	15	TRBV7-2	TRBJ2-1	TGTGCCAGCAGCTGGGTAGCGGGGGGGGATATTGAGCAGTTCTTC	CASSWVAGGDIEQFF
.	.	16	TRBV14	TRBJ2-6	TGTGCCAGCAGCCAAGCAGGGTACTCTGGGGCCAACGTCCTGACTTTC	CASSQAGYSGANVLTF
.	.	15	TRBV5-4	TRBJ1-5	TGTGCCAGCAGCTTAGAGCCCATTGGCAATCAGCCCCAGCATTTT	CASSLEPIGNQPQHF
TRBD1	few	13	TRBV5-1	TRBJ1-1	TGCGCCAGCAAGGGACAGGGAGACACTGAAGCTTTCTTT	CASKGQGDTEAFF
.	.	15	TRBV12-3/TRBV12-4	TRBJ1-5	TGTGCCAGCAGTGAAACCGGGACTTCCAATCAGCCCCAGCATTTT	CASSETGTSNQPQHF
TRBD1	.	15	TRBV20-1	TRBJ1-5	TGCAGTGCTTTTACCGGGACAGGGCGGGATCAGCCCCAGCATTTT	CSAFTGTGRDQPQHF